These T cell receptor beta chains were read from a single sample in a study of T-cell reconstitution after alpha-beta-depleted transplantation in children. Via MiXCR, TCRdb re-called the PCR reads, giving one row per CDR3 protein. The sample includes a few hundred thousand distinct CDR3 sequences, 25% to 30% of them seen just once. The specimen comprised PBMCs, sampled before TCRalphabeta/CD19-depleted stem cell transplant. The receptors come from a boy in the first two years of life with Wiskott-Aldrich syndrome, due to receive a stem cell transplant. The CDR3 runs from the conserved cysteine through the conserved F or W. Each record gives: J gene, V gene, D gene, clone size, CDR3 DNA, CDR3 protein. A D gene is named only where the DNA matches it firmly. Clone size appears in some rows only: once, few, many, or a class for an expanded clone.

TRBJ2-7 | TRBV7-2 | - | few | TGTGCCAGCAGCCCAACGAGAACAGGGATCTACGAGCAGTACTTC | CASSPTRTGIYEQYF
TRBJ2-7 | TRBV5-1 | - | many | TGCGCCAGCAGCTTGCGGCAGGACTACGAGCAGTACTTC | CASSLRQDYEQYF
TRBJ2-3 | TRBV20-1 | - | once | TGCAGTGCTAGAGTTTGGCAGGGGCCCCCATTCTACACAGATACGCAGTATTTT | CSARVWQGPPFYTDTQYF
TRBJ2-2 | TRBV5-1 | TRBD2 | many | TGCGCCAGCAGCTTGGGAGCGGGAAACACCGGGGAGCTGTTTTTT | CASSLGAGNTGELFF
TRBJ2-3 | TRBV12-3/TRBV12-4 | TRBD2 | - | TGTGCCAGCAGTCTACTACAGACTAGCGGGAACACAGATACGCAGTATTTT | CASSLLQTSGNTDTQYF
TRBJ2-1 | TRBV29-1 | TRBD1 | - | TGCAGCGTTGTAAAATGGACAGGTTACAATGAGCAGTTCTTC | CSVVKWTGYNEQFF
TRBJ1-6 | TRBV4-1 | - | few | TGCGCCAGCAGCCAGTCACAGGGCATCGATAATTCACCCCTCCACTTT | CASSQSQGIDNSPLHF
TRBJ2-7 | TRBV12-3/TRBV12-4 | TRBD2 | many | TGCGCCAGCAGCTCCGGGACTAACTACGAGCAGTACTTC | CASSSGTNYEQYF
TRBJ2-2 | TRBV10-3 | TRBD2 | - | TGTGCCATAGGACTAGCGGGAGAGGCCGGGGAGCTGTTTTTT | CAIGLAGEAGELFF
TRBJ1-1 | TRBV2 | - | few | TGTGCCAGCAGTGTGTGGGGGGTCAACACTGAAGCTTTCTTT | CASSVWGVNTEAFF
TRBJ2-5 | TRBV5-1 | TRBD2 | - | TGCGCCAGCAGCTTGGGACTAGCGGGAGTGGGAACCCAAGAGACCCAGTACTTC | CASSLGLAGVGTQETQYF